The next 3 T cell receptor beta chains were all read from a single sample in a study of cytomegalovirus exposure and HLA in healthy donors. TCRdb keeps only in-frame clones here, not all; method: immunoSEQ multiplex PCR. The table records 200,000 to 250,000 clones, 80% to 90% of them present only once. The sequenced material came from PBMCs. All receptors come from a man between 18 and 35 years old in good health and CMV-seronegative.

The gene calls are TRBV28 and TRBJ2-3; weak D call: TRBD2 (5 bases). Germline V gene data show CDR1 as MDHEN and CDR2 as SYDVKM. The CDR3 consists of 12 residues. V was pared by 8 bases and J by 6 bases, with 12 bases between. The CDR3 loop reads CASLPPGDTQYF. The CDR3 nucleotides are TGTGCCAGCCTCCCCCCGGGGGATACGCAGTATTTT.

This sequence joins TRBV4-1 and TRBJ1-6; D remains unclear. Germline V gene data show CDR1 as MGHRA and CDR2 as YSYEKL. The CDR3 runs 15 residues. Trimming stripped 0 bases from V and 8 bases from J, with 11 bases between. The CDR3 region is CASSQERGMDSPLHF. The CDR3 DNA reads TGCGCCAGCAGCCAAGAGAGAGGCATGGATTCACCCCTCCACTTT.

The genes are TRBV6-5 and TRBJ2-7; the D gene is possibly TRBD1 (7 bases). The CDR3 loop spans 14 amino acids. Germline V CDR1 and CDR2: MNHEY, SVGAGI. V was shortened by 4 bases and J by 6 bases, with 16 bases between the two germline ends. The CDR3 region has the DNA TGTGCCAGCAGTTTTTCCGGAGGGGGCCGCGAGCAGTACTTC. This gives the protein CASSFSGGGREQYF.